Listed here are 4 T cell receptor beta chains from one sample, sequenced in a study of CD8+ T cells in alopecia areata. RNA was extracted and reverse transcribed into cDNA as the sequencing template. Assay: immunoSEQ multiplex PCR; the TCRdb copy retains only in-frame clones and omits some. The table lists more than 95,000 clones, about two fifths of them singletons, with around 1.5% in the top ten. Input material: CD4+ T cells sorted from blood. The receptors originated from a human donor with alopecia areata.

This rearrangement joins TRBV5-4 to TRBJ2-2; D unclear. Germline CDR1 is SGHNT and CDR2 is YYREEE (reference sequence). Trimming took off 3 bases at V and 5 bases at J, with 17 bases between the two ends. CDR3 size: 16 residues. DNA for the CDR3: TGTGCCAGCAGCTCTCCCGGCCGCGTAATGACCGGGGAGCTGTTTTTT. It specifies CASSSPGRVMTGELFF.

Only a few counts were recorded for this clone. The V and J genes are TRBV11-2 and TRBJ2-7; D gene uncertain. The CDR3 covers 13 residues. V lost 1 base, J lost 2 bases, and 6 bases lay in between. Germline V gene lookup returns CDR1 SGHAT and CDR2 FQNNGV. The CDR3 is CASSLAIPYEQYF. The CDR3 DNA reads as TGTGCCAGCAGCTTAGCGATTCCCTACGAGCAGTACTTC.

This clone appeared a few times. The chain employs TRBV18 and TRBJ2-4; 7 positions agree with TRBD1. There are 14 residues in the CDR3. Germline lookup yields CDR1 KGHSH and CDR2 LQKENI. Trimming cost V 1 base and J 6 bases; bases outside gene matches: 3. CDR3 DNA: TGTGCCAGCTCACCACAGGGGGCGAGAAACATTCAGTACTTC. It codes for CASSPQGARNIQYF.

This clone was counted between two and nine times. CDR3 residues: CSVAVTGANYGYTF. Here the CDR3 DNA reads TGCAGCGTTGCTGTGACAGGAGCCAACTATGGCTACACCTTC. V usage is TRBV29-1 and J usage is TRBJ1-2; D possibly corresponds to TRBD1 (6 bases). V lost 4 bases and J lost 2, with 14 bases in between. The CDR3 is 14 residues long. Germline V gives CDR1 SQVTM, CDR2 ANQGSEA.